Listed below are T cell receptor beta chains from one sample, sequenced in a study of a mutant IDH1 vaccine in newly diagnosed glioma. These TCRs' antigens remain unknown. TCRdb's copy holds only in-frame clones and misses some; the assay was immunoSEQ multiplex PCR. Altogether roughly 29,000 clones are present, approximately 80% being singletons, with the ten largest covering approximately 8.4%. Sequences were derived from PBMCs, sampled from a glioma patient whose treatment included an IDH1 peptide vaccine. Every receptor here comes from a woman younger than 30 with glioma. CDR3s leave out the opening cysteine and the closing phenylalanine or tryptophan.

V	J	CDR3
TRBV6-5	TRBJ2-1	ASSPRVGIYNEQF
TRBV6-5	TRBJ2-1	ASSYGSGGAHEQF
TRBV2	TRBJ1-1	ASGGRSGAEAF
TRBV9	TRBJ1-4	ASSPGTLGPTNEKLF
TRBV7-2	TRBJ2-7	ASSLTQGIFDAYEQY
TRBV4-3	TRBJ2-7	ASSKLAGGRDEQY
TRBV19	TRBJ2-6	ASSIEQGMSGANVLT
TRBV7-9	TRBJ2-7	ASSSTSDRAYEQY
TRBV9	TRBJ1-6	ASSDGRNNSPLH
TRBV25-1	TRBJ2-1	ASTTLGPYNEQF
TRBV5-1	TRBJ2-3	ASSLAQSVGTDTQY
TRBV6-4	TRBJ2-1	ASSDGGAYNEQF
TRBV6-5	TRBJ1-1	ASSRRQNTEAF
TRBV9	TRBJ2-2	ASSVGTSGLHTGELF
TRBV18	TRBJ2-5	ASSQLRGPFIETQY
TRBV11-1	TRBJ1-2	ASSLGILYGYT
TRBV4-1	TRBJ2-5	ASSQGSSGARETQY